The 13 T cell receptor beta chains in this list originate from one sample, sequenced in a study of blood T cell repertoires in COVID-19. Some clones are missing from TCRdb's copy, which holds only in-frame ones; the method was immunoSEQ multiplex PCR. The sample has 200,000 to 300,000 clones, around nine tenths seen once. The source material was peripheral blood. The receptors derive from a woman aged 55-69 years who had recovered from COVID-19.

The CDR3 bases are TGTGCCAGCTCACCGGCTTGGGGGGGATCCTACAATGAGCAGTTCTTC. This translates into CASSPAWGGSYNEQFF. This sequence joins TRBV18 and TRBJ2-1, with 7 bases aligning to TRBD2. CDR1 is KGHSH and CDR2 is LQKENI in the germline V gene. The CDR3 extends over 16 amino acids. V was clipped by 3 bases and J by 1 base; unmatched bases: 6. The variable domain in full, with the rest retrieved from reference TRBV18 and TRBJ2-1, is NAGVMQNPRHLVRRRGQEARLRCSPMKGHSHVYWYRQLPEEGLKFMVYLQKENIIDESGMPKERFSAEFPKEGPSILRIQQVVRGDSAAYFCASSPAWGGSYNEQFFGPGTRLTVL.

This clone was counted only a few times. This chain uses TRBV19 with TRBJ2-7; 13 nucleotides match TRBD2. Germline V gene sequence: CDR1 LNHDA, CDR2 SQIVND (reference sequence). V lost 7 bases, J lost 2 bases, and 8 bases stayed unmatched. The CDR3 consists of 16 residues. The CDR3: CASNSTSGGNTYEQYF. Here the CDR3 DNA reads TGTGCCAGTAACTCGACTAGCGGGGGGAACACCTACGAGCAGTACTTC.

The chain has TRBV11-2 and TRBJ2-5; D is possibly TRBD1 (6 bases). CDR3 length: 15 amino acids. Looked up from germline, CDR1 is SGHAT and CDR2 is FQNNGV. V dropped 4 bases and J dropped 1 base, with 13 bases sitting between them. Here the CDR3 reads CASSSSAGAQETQYF. CDR3 bases: TGTGCCAGCAGCTCCAGTGCAGGGGCCCAAGAGACCCAGTACTTC.

V gene TRBV5-6 combines with J gene TRBJ2-5; D may be TRBD2 (6 bases). The CDR3 sequence is 14 residues long. Between the trimmed V and J ends, which lost 1 base and 1 base, there was a span of 8 bases. Germline V lookup: CDR1 SGHDT, CDR2 YYEEEE. The CDR3 nucleotides read TGTGCCAGCAGCTTGATTAGCGGCCAAGAGACCCAGTACTTC. Translated: CASSLISGQETQYF.

The V call is TRBV19, the J call TRBJ1-1; the D is unclear. Deletions cut 3 bases from V and 7 bases from J, with 18 bases between. Germline V gene sequence: CDR1 LNHDA, CDR2 SQIVND (reference sequence). CDR3 length: 15 residues. The CDR3 here is CASSMWGSHEGEAFF. The CDR3 DNA sequence: TGTGCCAGTAGTATGTGGGGTTCTCACGAGGGTGAAGCTTTCTTT.

J is TRBJ1-2 and V is TRBV10-3; TRBD1 matches at 11 bases. Germline CDR1 ENHRY, CDR2 SYGVKD. The CDR3 covers 16 residues. V lost 4 bases and J lost 2; bases outside the gene matches: 6. CDR3 sequence: CAISGGQGDRNYGYTF. For the CDR3, the DNA is TGTGCCATCAGTGGGGGACAGGGGGATAGGAACTATGGCTACACCTTC.

CDR3: CASSQWTQETQYF. The CDR3 nucleotides are TGTGCCAGCAGCCAATGGACTCAAGAGACCCAGTACTTC. J is TRBJ2-5 and V is TRBV5-4; D may be TRBD2 (5 bases). Germline loops: CDR1 SGHNT, CDR2 YYREEE (reference sequence). With 4 bases removed from V and 2 bases from J, the gap between germline ends came to 9 bases. The CDR3 length is 13 residues.

To note about this clone: Other nucleotide sequences in the sample specify the same CDR3. The chain is built from TRBV5-1 and TRBJ1-3, with 9 bases fitting TRBD1. The J segment lost 1 base and the V segment lost 4 bases, leaving 3 bases of the junction unmatched. The germline V gene has CDR1 SGHRS and CDR2 YFSETQ. The CDR3 has 15 amino acids. This CDR3 is CASSGGTGSGNTIYF. As DNA, the CDR3 is TGCGCCAGCAGCGGCGGGACAGGGTCTGGAAACACCATATATTTT.

In its sample, this clone was seen once. The chain links TRBV7-9 to TRBJ1-4, with D possibly TRBD1 on 6 matching bases. There are 13 residues in the CDR3. Germline CDR1 is SEHNR and CDR2 is FQNEAQ (reference sequence). Trimming shortened V by 8 bases and J by 7 bases, and 14 bases separated the two germline ends. The CDR3 region has the DNA TGTGCCAGCGCAAGGGCGGGGGCTGAAAAACTGTTTTTT. Translated, it gives CASARAGAEKLFF.

The V call is TRBV7-8, the J call TRBJ1-1; 7 positions match TRBD1. The germline V gene has CDR1 SGHVS and CDR2 FQNEAQ. Germline trimming cut 3 bases from V and 5 bases from J; bases unmatched to any gene: 6. The CDR3 is 14 residues long. This CDR3 is CASSFYLTGTEAFF. For the CDR3, the DNA is TGTGCCAGCAGCTTTTACCTGACAGGGACTGAAGCTTTCTTT.

This chain links TRBV19 with TRBJ1-6, with TRBD1 matching over 8 bases. Germline CDR1 and CDR2: LNHDA and SQIVND (reference sequence). The CDR3 covers 13 residues. J lost 12 bases, V lost 4 bases, and 5 bases had no gene match. As DNA, the CDR3 is TGTGCCAGTAGTACAGGGGGCTTAGGACCCCTCCACTTT. It translates to CASSTGGLGPLHF.

J is TRBJ1-5 and V is TRBV19, with D unclear. Trimming left V 3 bases short and J 5 bases short, with 17 bases between. CDR3 length equals 16 residues. Germline V gene lookup returns CDR1 LNHDA and CDR2 SQIVND (reference sequence). CDR3 bases: TGTGCCAGTAGTATGACCGGTCGCGGGAGGCATCAGCCCCAGCATTTT. This sequence encodes CASSMTGRGRHQPQHF.

For this clone: Distinct nucleotide sequences in the sample also encode this CDR3. The rearrangement joins TRBV28 to TRBJ2-7, with a tentative D call TRBD2 (6 bases). Trimming removed 7 bases at V and 3 bases at J, with 7 bases between. CDR3 length equals 11 residues. Germline-derived CDR1 and CDR2 are MDHEN and SYDVKM. The CDR3 loop reads CASTGGYEQYF. The DNA for the CDR3 is TGTGCCAGCACCGGGGGCTACGAGCAGTACTTC.